The 25 T cell receptor beta chains in this list originate from one sample, sequenced in a study of blood T cell repertoires in COVID-19. The assay was immunoSEQ multiplex PCR, and TCRdb's table has in-frame clones only and misses some. The table lists some 200,000 clones, more than 70% of them singletons. The specimen sequenced was peripheral blood. These receptors all come from a man over 45 with COVID-19, enrolled during active disease.

The chain carries TRBV9 and TRBJ2-7; 8 bases match TRBD1. The CDR3 runs 15 residues. Looked up from germline, CDR1 is SGDLS and CDR2 is YYNGEE. Losses at the gene ends were 2 bases for V and 0 bases for J; bases not matched to a gene: 4. The CDR3 DNA sequence: TGTGCCAGCAGCGTGGGACAGGCATTCTCCTACGAGCAGTACTTC. It specifies CASSVGQAFSYEQYF.

CDR3 sequence (DNA): TGTGCCAGCAGCCGGAGGAATAGCAATCAGCCCCAGCATTTT. It is translated as CASSRRNSNQPQHF. The J gene is TRBJ1-5, the V gene TRBV7-8; no clear D gene. V lost 5 bases, J lost 0 bases, and 8 bases lay in between. This CDR3 contains 14 residues. Germline V gene lookup returns CDR1 SGHVS and CDR2 FQNEAQ.

The CDR3 protein is CASSPGLSETQYF. The CDR3, as DNA: TGTGCCAGCTCACCAGGGCTCTCGGAGACCCAGTACTTC. The chain recombines TRBV18 with TRBJ2-5; D unclear. The V gene lost 2 bases and the J gene lost 5 bases, with 9 bases spanning the gap. The CDR3 spans 13 residues. The V gene's germline CDR1 is KGHSH and CDR2 LQKENI.

This chain's CDR3 is CASSPLLTGGYGYTF. CDR3 nucleotides: TGTGCCAGCTCACCACTTCTGACAGGGGGCTATGGCTACACCTTC. This rearrangement joins TRBV18 to TRBJ1-2; 9 bases match TRBD1. V shed 1 base and J 4 bases; nucleotides not matched to a gene: 4. CDR1 KGHSH and CDR2 LQKENI come from the germline V gene. This CDR3 contains 15 residues.

The V call is TRBV29-1, the J call TRBJ2-7; a weak D match, TRBD1 (5 bases). CDR3 length: 12 amino acids. Germline values: CDR1 SQVTM, CDR2 ANQGSEA. Trimming removed 7 bases from V and 5 bases from J, with 15 bases in between. This CDR3 is CSGRTLGDEQYF. Written as DNA, the CDR3 is TGCAGCGGCCGGACACTGGGCGACGAGCAGTACTTC.

The gene calls are TRBV4-1 and TRBJ1-2; 10 nucleotides match TRBD1. Looked up from germline, CDR1 is MGHRA and CDR2 is YSYEKL. The CDR3 extends over 15 amino acids. V gave up 1 base and J gave up 1 base; unmatched junction bases: 0. The DNA for the CDR3 is TGCGCCAGCAGCCAAGGGGACAGGGGTAACTATGGCTACACCTTC. Protein sequence: CASSQGDRGNYGYTF.

The CDR3 DNA reads as TGTGCCAGCTCACCACCCCGAAGTGGGAGGGCCTTGCCCTACGAGCAGTACTTC. As protein: CASSPPRSGRALPYEQYF. The chain combines TRBV18 with TRBJ2-7; 7 bases are shared with TRBD2. The J segment lost 2 bases and the V segment lost 0 bases, leaving 13 bases of the junction unmatched. Germline V gene lookup returns CDR1 KGHSH and CDR2 LQKENI. The CDR3 sequence is 18 residues long.

V usage is TRBV7-2 and J usage is TRBJ2-5, with 7 bases aligning to TRBD1. Germline V gene lookup returns CDR1 SGHTA and CDR2 FQGNSA. The CDR3 loop spans 15 amino acids. V lost 5 bases, J lost 2 bases, and 8 bases stayed unmatched. CDR3 in amino acids: CASSTETGRQETQYF. For the CDR3, the DNA is TGTGCCAGCAGCACCGAGACAGGGCGTCAAGAGACCCAGTACTTC.

This clone was observed a single time. The chain has TRBV5-8 and TRBJ2-1; 10 nucleotides agree with TRBD2. The CDR3 loop spans 18 amino acids. The germline gives CDR1 SGHTS, CDR2 YDEGEE. The V and J ends lost 0 bases and 0 bases, in that order; junction bases with no gene match: 6. This CDR3 is CASSLVRSSGSSYNEQFF. As DNA, the CDR3 is TGTGCCAGCAGCTTGGTAAGATCTAGCGGGAGCTCCTACAATGAGCAGTTCTTC.

The rearrangement links TRBV4-2 to TRBJ2-7; 9 bases line up with TRBD2. V trimming: 1 base; J trimming: 2 bases; junction bases outside the gene matches: 6. Germline values: CDR1 LGHNA, CDR2 YNFKEQ. This CDR3 contains 16 residues. CDR3 region: CASSQAGLAGAYEQYF. CDR3 nucleotide sequence: TGTGCCAGCAGCCAAGCCGGCTTAGCGGGGGCCTACGAGCAGTACTTC.

The rearrangement links TRBV6-1 to TRBJ1-6; TRBD1 might be the D (5 bases). This CDR3 comprises 15 residues. Trimming pared 2 bases from V and 7 bases from J, leaving 12 bases between. Germline V gene sequence: CDR1 MNHNS, CDR2 SASEGT. CDR3 protein: CASSEIGQGNSPLHF. CDR3 in DNA: TGTGCCAGCAGTGAAATTGGGCAGGGAAATTCACCCCTCCACTTT.

The J gene is TRBJ1-2, the V gene TRBV18; TRBD1 aligns across 7 bases. Looked up from germline, CDR1 is KGHSH and CDR2 is LQKENI. The CDR3 consists of 19 residues. V dropped 2 bases and J dropped 6; count of bases not matched to a gene: 21. CDR3 coding DNA: TGTGCCAGCTCACCAACGACAGGGACCGTCTCCCCGGGGGGGGATGGCTACACCTTC. Translation: CASSPTTGTVSPGGDGYTF.

The chain couples TRBV5-1 to TRBJ2-7; 7 bases line up with TRBD2. Germline V gene data show CDR1 as SGHRS and CDR2 as YFSETQ. This CDR3 contains 15 residues. With 4 bases clipped from V and 2 bases from J, the junction kept 9 bases outside the gene matches. CDR3 DNA sequence: TGCGCCAGCAGCCCTACTAGCGCGACTCCCTACGAGCAGTACTTC. Residues: CASSPTSATPYEQYF.

The V gene is TRBV28, the J gene TRBJ2-7; D gene ambiguous. V was shortened by 7 bases and J by 5 bases, with 9 bases between the two germline ends. Germline V gives CDR1 MDHEN, CDR2 SYDVKM. CDR3 length: 11 residues. As DNA, the CDR3 is TGTGCCAGCATGAACGAGGACGAGCAGTACTTC. It encodes CASMNEDEQYF. Variable domain in full (rest from reference TRBV28 and TRBJ2-7): DVKVTQSSRYLVKRTGEKVFLECVQDMDHENMFWYRQDPGLGLRLIYFSYDVKMKEKGDIPEGYSVSREKKERFSLILESASTNQTSMYLCASMNEDEQYFGPGTRLTVT.

CDR3 region: CSVEGTGGSGDIQYF. In DNA form, the CDR3 reads TGCAGCGTTGAAGGGACAGGGGGCAGCGGGGACATTCAGTACTTC. The chain carries TRBV29-1 and TRBJ2-4; 11 bases map to TRBD1. CDR1 SQVTM and CDR2 ANQGSEA come from the germline V gene. J lost 8 bases, V lost 1 base, and 7 bases had no gene match. The CDR3 has 15 residues.

The chain carries TRBV3-1 (or the pseudogene TRBV3-2) and TRBJ2-7, with 9 bases matching TRBD2. Germline V gene sequence: CDR1 LGHDT, CDR2 YNNKEL (reference sequence). The CDR3 contains 21 residues. After removal of 0 bases from V and 5 bases from J, the junction contained 23 bases not matched to a gene. The chain's CDR3 is CASSQDAATNKGGRALHEQYF. CDR3 nucleotides: TGTGCCAGCAGCCAAGACGCCGCCACTAATAAGGGCGGGAGGGCCCTTCACGAGCAGTACTTC.

The chain uses TRBV19 and TRBJ1-2; the match to TRBD1 covers 7 bases. CDR3 length equals 15 residues. Per the germline V gene, CDR1 is LNHDA and CDR2 is SQIVND (reference sequence). J lost 2 bases, V lost 5 bases, and 8 bases had no gene match. The CDR3 DNA sequence: TGTGCCAGTAGTCCCAGGGCACAGGGGAACTATGGCTACACCTTC. As protein: CASSPRAQGNYGYTF.

A single count supports this clone. The J gene is TRBJ1-3, the V gene TRBV9, with TRBD1 identical over 9 bases. The CDR3 has 14 amino acids. Germline CDR1 and CDR2: SGDLS and YYNGEE. Trimming took 3 bases from V and 3 from J; bases not matched to a gene: 1. The CDR3: CASSETGGGNTIYF. The CDR3 nucleotides are TGTGCCAGCAGCGAGACAGGGGGTGGAAACACCATATATTTT.

CDR3 amino acids: CASSPRTRETQYF. DNA of the CDR3: TGTGCCAGCAGTCCCCGGACTAGAGAGACCCAGTACTTC. The chain uses TRBV12-3 or TRBV12-4 and TRBJ2-5, with 7 bases aligning to TRBD2. Unmatched junction bases numbered 4, after V lost 5 bases and J lost 4 bases. CDR3 length: 13 amino acids.

This clone was seen more than once but under ten times. The rearrangement links TRBV29-1 to TRBJ2-1, with D perhaps matching TRBD1 (5 bases). The CDR3 loop spans 14 amino acids. V lost 0 bases to trimming and J lost 4 bases, with 10 bases between them. Germline assignment: CDR1 SQVTM and CDR2 ANQGSEA. The CDR3 nucleotides are TGCAGCGTTGAAGAAGGGGTCCAGTACAATGAGCAGTTCTTC. This translates into CSVEEGVQYNEQFF.

The chain combines TRBV5-1 with TRBJ2-1, with a possible D match to TRBD1 (6 bases). V dropped 0 bases and J dropped 4 bases, with 14 bases sitting between them. CDR1 is SGHRS and CDR2 is YFSETQ in the germline V gene. This CDR3 region has 16 residues. This CDR3 is CASSLVAAQGYNEQFF. CDR3 bases: TGCGCCAGCAGCTTGGTGGCAGCCCAGGGGTACAATGAGCAGTTCTTC.

This clone is a singleton in its sample. The chain uses TRBV24-1 and TRBJ2-3; TRBD1 aligns across 8 bases. Germline loops: CDR1 KGHDR, CDR2 SFDVKD. Trimming took 5 bases from V and 0 from J; bases not matched to a gene: 9. The CDR3 consists of 17 residues. Written as DNA, the CDR3 is TGTGCCACCAGTGCCCGCGGCAGGGGGCTCAGCACAGATACGCAGTATTTT. Translating it yields CATSARGRGLSTDTQYF.

This chain links TRBV30 with TRBJ2-7; tentatively, D is TRBD2 (6 bases). This CDR3 is 11 amino acids long. The V gene lost 6 bases and the J gene lost 3 bases, with 9 bases spanning the gap. CDR1 GTSNPN and CDR2 SVGIG come from the germline V gene (reference sequence). The CDR3 loop is CACGTFYEQYF. CDR3 nucleotides: TGTGCCTGTGGGACTTTCTACGAGCAGTACTTC.

The rearrangement links TRBV10-2 to TRBJ2-3, with TRBD1 matching over 8 bases. The ends lost 4 bases at V and 0 bases at J; junction bases unmatched: 6. This CDR3 spans 16 amino acids. Germline V gene sequence: CDR1 WSHSY, CDR2 SAAADI. CDR3 sequence reads: CASSGGTGYSTDTQYF. CDR3 coding DNA: TGCGCCAGCAGTGGGGGGACAGGATATAGCACAGATACGCAGTATTTT.

This chain uses TRBV30 with TRBJ1-5; tentative D call: TRBD1 (6 bases). CDR1 GTSNPN and CDR2 SVGIG come from the germline V gene (reference sequence). V was clipped by 2 bases and J by 2 bases, with 16 bases between them. The CDR3 runs to 16 residues. The CDR3 loop is CAWSRRGGWGNQPQHF. CDR3 DNA sequence: TGTGCCTGGAGTCGACGGGGGGGCTGGGGCAATCAGCCCCAGCATTTT.